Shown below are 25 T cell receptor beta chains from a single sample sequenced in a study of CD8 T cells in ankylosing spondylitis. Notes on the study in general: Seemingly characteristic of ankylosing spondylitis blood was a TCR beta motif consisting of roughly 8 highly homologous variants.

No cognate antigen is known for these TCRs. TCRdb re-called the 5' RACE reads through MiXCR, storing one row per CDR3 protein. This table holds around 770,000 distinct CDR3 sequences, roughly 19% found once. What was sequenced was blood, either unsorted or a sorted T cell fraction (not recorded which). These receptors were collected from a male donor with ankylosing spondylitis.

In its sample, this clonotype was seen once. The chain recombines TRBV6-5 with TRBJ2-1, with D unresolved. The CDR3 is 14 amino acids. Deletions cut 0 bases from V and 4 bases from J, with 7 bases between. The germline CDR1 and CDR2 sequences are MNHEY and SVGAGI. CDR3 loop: CASSYSSLYNEQFF. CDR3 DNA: TGTGCCAGCAGTTACTCGAGTCTTTACAATGAGCAGTTCTTC.

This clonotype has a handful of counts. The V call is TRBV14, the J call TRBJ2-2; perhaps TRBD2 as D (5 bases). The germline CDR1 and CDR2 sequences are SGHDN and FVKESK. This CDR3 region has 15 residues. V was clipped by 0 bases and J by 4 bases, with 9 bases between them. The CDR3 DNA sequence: TGTGCCAGCAGCCAAGATTATCGGGGCACCGGGGAGCTGTTTTTT. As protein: CASSQDYRGTGELFF.

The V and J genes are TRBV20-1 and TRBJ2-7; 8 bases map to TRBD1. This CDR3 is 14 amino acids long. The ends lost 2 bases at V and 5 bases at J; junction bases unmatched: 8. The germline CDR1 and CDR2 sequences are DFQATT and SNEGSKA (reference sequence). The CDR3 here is CSARRPGGSNEQYF. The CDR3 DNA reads TGCAGTGCTAGAAGGCCAGGGGGCTCGAACGAGCAGTACTTC.

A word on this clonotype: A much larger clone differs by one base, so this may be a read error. As DNA, the CDR3 is TGTGCCAGCAGTGATACAGGGAGCTCCTACAATGAGCAGTTCTTC. Amino acids: CASSDTGSSYNEQFF. The chain links TRBV2 to TRBJ2-1; D might be TRBD1 (6 bases). The CDR3 runs 15 residues. Germline V gives CDR1 SNHLY, CDR2 FYNNEI. V lost 3 bases, J lost 0 bases, and 9 bases lay in between.

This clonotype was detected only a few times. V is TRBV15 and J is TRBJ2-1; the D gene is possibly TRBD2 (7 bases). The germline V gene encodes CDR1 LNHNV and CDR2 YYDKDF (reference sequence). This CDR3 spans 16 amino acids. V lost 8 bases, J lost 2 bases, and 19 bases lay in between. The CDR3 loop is CATSRGGGGAYNEQFF. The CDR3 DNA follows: TGTGCCACCTCTCGGGGCGGCGGGGGCGCCTACAATGAGCAGTTCTTC.

CDR3 region: CASSSPRTMNTEAFF. CDR3 sequence (DNA): TGTGCCAGCAGTTCCCCTAGGACAATGAACACTGAAGCTTTCTTT. The V call is TRBV12-3 or TRBV12-4, the J call TRBJ1-1; perhaps TRBD1 as D (5 bases). Trimming took off 4 bases at V and 0 bases at J, with 12 bases between the two ends. The CDR3 spans 15 residues.

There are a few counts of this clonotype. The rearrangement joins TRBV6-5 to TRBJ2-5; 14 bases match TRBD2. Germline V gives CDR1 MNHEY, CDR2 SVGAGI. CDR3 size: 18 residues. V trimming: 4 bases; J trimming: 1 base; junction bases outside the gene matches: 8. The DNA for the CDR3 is TGTGCCAGCAGTTCACGACTAGCGGGGGGGCCAAGCCAAGAGACCCAGTACTTC. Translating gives CASSSRLAGGPSQETQYF.

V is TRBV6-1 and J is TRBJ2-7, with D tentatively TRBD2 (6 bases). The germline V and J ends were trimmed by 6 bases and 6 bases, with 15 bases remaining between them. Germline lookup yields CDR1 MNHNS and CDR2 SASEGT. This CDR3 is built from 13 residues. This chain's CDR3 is CASRAPGGLEQYF. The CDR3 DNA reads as TGTGCCAGCAGGGCCCCCGGGGGACTCGAGCAGTACTTC.

CDR3 amino acids: CATSRDALAYEQFF. The DNA for the CDR3 is TGTGCCACCAGCAGAGATGCCTTAGCCTATGAGCAGTTCTTC. The V call is TRBV15, the J call TRBJ2-1; D remains unclear. Germline V gene lookup returns CDR1 LNHNV and CDR2 YYDKDF (reference sequence). V gave up 0 bases and J gave up 8 bases, with 11 bases separating them. This CDR3 region has 14 residues.

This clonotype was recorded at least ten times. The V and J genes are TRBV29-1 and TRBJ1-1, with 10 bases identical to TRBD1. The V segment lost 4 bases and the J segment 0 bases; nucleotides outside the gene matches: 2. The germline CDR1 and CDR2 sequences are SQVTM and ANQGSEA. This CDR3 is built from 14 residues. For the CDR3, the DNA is TGCAGCGTTGGACAGGGGGCCATGAACACTGAAGCTTTCTTT. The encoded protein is CSVGQGAMNTEAFF.

In nucleotides, the CDR3 is TGTGCCAGCAGTTCCTTGGACGCCGACTATGGCTACACCTTC. It specifies CASSSLDADYGYTF. This rearrangement joins TRBV28 to TRBJ1-2; no clear D. The ends were cut back, 4 bases at V and 3 bases at J, with 12 bases in the middle. Germline CDR1 reads MDHEN; CDR2 reads SYDVKM. This CDR3 has 14 amino acids.

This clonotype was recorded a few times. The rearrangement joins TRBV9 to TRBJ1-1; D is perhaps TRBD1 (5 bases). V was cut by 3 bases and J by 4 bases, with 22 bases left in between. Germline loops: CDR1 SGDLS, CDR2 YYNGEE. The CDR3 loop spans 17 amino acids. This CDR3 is CASSGYETYDGGTEAFF. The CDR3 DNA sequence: TGTGCCAGCAGCGGCTACGAGACATACGATGGGGGCACTGAAGCTTTCTTT.

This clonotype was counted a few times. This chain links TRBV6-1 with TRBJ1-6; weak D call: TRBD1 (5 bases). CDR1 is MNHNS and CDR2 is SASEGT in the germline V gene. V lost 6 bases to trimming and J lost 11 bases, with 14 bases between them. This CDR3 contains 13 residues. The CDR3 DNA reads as TGTGCCAGCAGCCCTCGGGACTCCGCACCCCTCCACTTT. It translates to CASSPRDSAPLHF.

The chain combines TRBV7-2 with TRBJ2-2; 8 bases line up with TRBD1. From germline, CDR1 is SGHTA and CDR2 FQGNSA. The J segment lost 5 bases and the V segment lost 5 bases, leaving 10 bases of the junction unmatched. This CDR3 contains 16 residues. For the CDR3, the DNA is TGTGCCAGCAGCACCCGGACAGGGACGGGGACCGGGGAGCTGTTTTTT. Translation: CASSTRTGTGTGELFF. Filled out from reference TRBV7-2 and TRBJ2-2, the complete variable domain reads GAGVSQSPSNKVTEKGKDVELRCDPISGHTALYWYRQSLGQGLEFLIYFQGNSAPDKSGLPSDRFSAERTGGSVSTLTIQRTQQEDSAVYLCASSTRTGTGTGELFFGEGSRLTVL.

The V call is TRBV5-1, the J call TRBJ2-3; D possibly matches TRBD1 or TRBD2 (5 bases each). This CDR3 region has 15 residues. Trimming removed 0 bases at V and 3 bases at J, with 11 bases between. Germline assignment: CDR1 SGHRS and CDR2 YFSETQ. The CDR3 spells CASSLALGVTDTQYF. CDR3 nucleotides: TGCGCCAGCAGCTTGGCCTTGGGGGTAACAGATACGCAGTATTTT. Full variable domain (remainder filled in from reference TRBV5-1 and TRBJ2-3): KAGVTQTPRYLIKTRGQQVTLSCSPISGHRSVSWYQQTPGQGLQFLFEYFSETQRNKGNFPGRFSGRQFSNSRSEMNVSTLELGDSALYLCASSLALGVTDTQYFGPGTRLTVL.

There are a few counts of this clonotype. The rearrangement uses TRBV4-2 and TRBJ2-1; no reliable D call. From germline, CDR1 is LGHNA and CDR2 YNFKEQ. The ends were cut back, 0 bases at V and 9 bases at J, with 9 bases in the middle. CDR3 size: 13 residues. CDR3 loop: CASSQERIPEQFF. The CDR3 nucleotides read TGTGCCAGCAGCCAAGAACGGATACCTGAGCAGTTCTTC.

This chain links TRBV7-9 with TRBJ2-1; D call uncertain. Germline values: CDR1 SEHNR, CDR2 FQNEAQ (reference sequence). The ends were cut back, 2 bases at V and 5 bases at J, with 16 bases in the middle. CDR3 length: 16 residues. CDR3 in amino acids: CASSLTGPQNHNEQFF. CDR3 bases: TGTGCCAGCAGCTTAACGGGTCCACAGAACCACAATGAGCAGTTCTTC.

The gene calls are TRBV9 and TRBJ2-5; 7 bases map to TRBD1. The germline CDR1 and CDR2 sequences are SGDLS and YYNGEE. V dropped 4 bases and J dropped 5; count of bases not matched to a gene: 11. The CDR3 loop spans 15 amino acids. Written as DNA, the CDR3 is TGTGCCAGCAGCCCCATCGTAGGGGGCGGCGAGACCCAGTACTTC. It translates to CASSPIVGGGETQYF. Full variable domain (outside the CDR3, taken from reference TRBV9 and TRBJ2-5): DSGVTQTPKHLITATGQRVTLRCSPRSGDLSVYWYQQSLDQGLQFLIQYYNGEERAKGNILERFSAQQFPDLHSELNLSSLELGDSALYFCASSPIVGGGETQYFGPGTRLLVL.

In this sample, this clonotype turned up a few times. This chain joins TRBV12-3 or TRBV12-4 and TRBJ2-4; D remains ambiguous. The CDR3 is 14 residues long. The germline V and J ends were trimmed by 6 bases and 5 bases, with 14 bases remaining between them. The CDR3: CASRAVLAQNIQYF. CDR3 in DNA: TGTGCCAGCAGGGCCGTTTTGGCCCAAAACATTCAGTACTTC.

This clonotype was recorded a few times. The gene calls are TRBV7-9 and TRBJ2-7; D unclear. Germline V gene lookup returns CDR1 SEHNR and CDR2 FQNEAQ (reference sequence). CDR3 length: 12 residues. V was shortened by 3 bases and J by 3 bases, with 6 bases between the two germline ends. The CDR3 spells CASSFIYYEQYF. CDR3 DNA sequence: TGTGCCAGCAGCTTCATATACTACGAGCAGTACTTC.

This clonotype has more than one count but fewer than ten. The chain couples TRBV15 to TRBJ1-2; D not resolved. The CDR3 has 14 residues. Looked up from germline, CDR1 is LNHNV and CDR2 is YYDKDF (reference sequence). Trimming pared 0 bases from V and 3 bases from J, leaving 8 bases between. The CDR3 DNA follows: TGTGCCACCAGCAGAGATTTAGGTGACTATGGCTACACCTTC. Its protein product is CATSRDLGDYGYTF.

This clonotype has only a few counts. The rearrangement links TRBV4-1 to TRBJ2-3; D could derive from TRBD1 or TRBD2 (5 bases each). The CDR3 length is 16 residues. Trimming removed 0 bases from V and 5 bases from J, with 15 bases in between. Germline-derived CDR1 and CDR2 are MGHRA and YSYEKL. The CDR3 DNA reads TGCGCCAGCAGCCAAGAAGAGCAAACGAGGGGAGATACGCAGTATTTT. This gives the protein CASSQEEQTRGDTQYF.

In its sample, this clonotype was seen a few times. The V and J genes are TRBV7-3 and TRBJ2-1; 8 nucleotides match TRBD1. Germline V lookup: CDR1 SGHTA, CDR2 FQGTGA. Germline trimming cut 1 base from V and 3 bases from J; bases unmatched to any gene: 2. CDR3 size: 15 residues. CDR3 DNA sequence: TGTGCCAGCAGCTTAATGGGGACAGGCTACAATGAGCAGTTCTTC. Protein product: CASSLMGTGYNEQFF. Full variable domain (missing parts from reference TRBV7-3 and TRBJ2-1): GAGVSQTPSNKVTEKGKYVELRCDPISGHTALYWYRQSLGQGPEFLIYFQGTGAADDSGLPNDRFFAVRPEGSVSTLKIQRTERGDSAVYLCASSLMGTGYNEQFFGPGTRLTVL.

The CDR3, as DNA: TGTGCCAGCAGCGTGAGAGGTCAGGGGGCGGAGACCCAGTACTTC. This gives the protein CASSVRGQGAETQYF. V usage is TRBV9 and J usage is TRBJ2-5, with 8 bases identical to TRBD1. This CDR3 spans 15 amino acids. V was clipped by 2 bases and J by 5 bases; unmatched bases: 8. Germline V gene lookup returns CDR1 SGDLS and CDR2 YYNGEE.

CDR3 loop: CASSVRDRVYNEQFF. DNA of the CDR3: TGTGCCAGCAGTGTCCGGGACAGGGTTTACAATGAGCAGTTCTTC. The V and J genes are TRBV27 and TRBJ2-1; 9 nucleotides line up with TRBD1. This CDR3 contains 15 residues. With 5 bases clipped from V and 4 bases from J, the junction kept 6 bases outside the gene matches. Germline V gene lookup returns CDR1 MNHEY and CDR2 SMNVEV (reference sequence).